Described below is a single T cell receptor beta chain sequence and its context. Its antigen target is currently unknown. No much larger clone exists at a distance of one base, and base qualities are not known. This record comes from a study of blood T cell repertoires in COVID-19 (dated by TCRdb to 2019 to 2021). Looking at the study overall: Recovered participants in ImmuneRACE Cohort 3 were defined by two consecutive negative NP/OP PCR tests, clearance by a healthcare professional, or resolution of symptoms. The samples were drawn from two sources: the first 160 participants of the ongoing ImmuneRACE study, and 950 to 1,500 subjects contributed by 6 global collaborators. The repertoires were released in a freely available public database intended as a resource for research on the immune response to SARS-CoV-2. Where available, HLA class I and class II types were obtained from metadata supplied by the sample provider rather than from assay-based typing. Deeply sampled blood TCRbeta repertoires from subjects exposed to, actively infected with, or recovered from COVID-19 were included in the dataset. The collaborator samples originated in the United States, Italy and Spain and spanned the acute and convalescent phases of COVID-19. The sample metadata nearly always contained a de-identified subject ID, COVID-19 status, age in years and sex. The prospective study material was composed of cDNA or gDNA derived from T cells, B-cell-depleted T cells, or PBMCs. Results the study describes overall, beyond this receptor: The quantity of clinical and demographic metadata differed by source and by participant and was supplied without curation.

V loses 0 bases, J loses 9 bases, and the germline ends lie 12 bases apart. Via the germline V gene (reference sequence), CDR1 is LGHDT and CDR2 YNNKEL. The CDR3, from cysteine to phenylalanine, totals 15 residues. Only the CDR3 part of the read is kept: 45 bases, read in frame from the first base. Participants in the prospective study were enrolled through a virtual design, were aged 18 to 89 years, and lived in fewer than 30 United States geographic areas. Cohort assignment in the prospective study relied on participant-reported clinical history from a screening survey and a study questionnaire. Mobile phlebotomists in the prospective study collected whole blood, serum and a nasopharyngeal or oropharyngeal swab from every participant. Additional blood draws and questionnaires over an approximately two-month period could optionally be provided by prospective study participants. Prospective study blood samples were shipped either frozen or at room temperature before DNA extraction.

TCRbeta CDR3 regions were amplified from genomic DNA by means of the immunoSEQ Assay, a bias-controlled multiplex PCR. Concerning the study's data processing: Nucleated cell counts per sample were estimated from amplification of reference gene primers within the assay. To quantify the absolute abundance of each unique TCRbeta CDR3 rearrangement, sequence reads were collapsed and filtered. For each sample, productive Simpson clonality was calculated as the square root of Simpson's diversity index over productive rearrangements. TCRdb's version of the immuneACCESS table is confined to in-frame rearrangements and falls short of the full clone set. An unresolved V gene accounts for under half of the shortfall where checked; the remainder is of unknown origin. Clone size and V and J calls were adopted from that table, with D and trimming inferred from the DNA. Present in this sample are about 170,000 clones, around three quarters of which were seen just once. The top ten hold around 20% of the sample.

Material: PBMCs or T cells enriched from blood (not recorded which). The TCR comes from a woman in her 70s in a cohort exposed to, infected with or recovered from COVID-19 (not recorded which). This chain joins TRBV3-1 (or the pseudogene TRBV3-2) to TRBJ1-6; the D gene is perhaps TRBD1, on 5 matching bases. The CDR3 protein: CASSQEVTQGSPLHF. The sequenced DNA: TGTGCCAGCAGCCAAGAAGTCACTCAGGGTTCACCCCTCCACTTT.